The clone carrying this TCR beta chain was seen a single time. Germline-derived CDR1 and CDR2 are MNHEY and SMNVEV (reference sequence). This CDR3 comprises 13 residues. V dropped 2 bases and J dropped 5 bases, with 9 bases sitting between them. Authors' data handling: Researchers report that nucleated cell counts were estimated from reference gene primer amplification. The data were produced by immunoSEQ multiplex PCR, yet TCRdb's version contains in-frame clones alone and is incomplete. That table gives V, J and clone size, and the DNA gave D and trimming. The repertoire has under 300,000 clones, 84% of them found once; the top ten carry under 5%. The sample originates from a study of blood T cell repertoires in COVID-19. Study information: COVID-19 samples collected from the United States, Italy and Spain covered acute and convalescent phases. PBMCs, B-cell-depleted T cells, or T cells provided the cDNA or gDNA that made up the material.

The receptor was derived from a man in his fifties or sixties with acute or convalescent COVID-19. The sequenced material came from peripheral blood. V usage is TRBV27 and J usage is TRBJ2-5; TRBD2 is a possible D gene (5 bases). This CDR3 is CASSLGGWETQYF. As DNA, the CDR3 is TGTGCCAGCAGTTTAGGCGGGTGGGAGACCCAGTACTTC.